The rows below give T cell receptor beta chains drawn from one sample of a study of blood T cell repertoires in COVID-19. Using immunoSEQ multiplex PCR, the repertoire was profiled, and TCRdb retains in-frame clones only, with some absent. Here the sample spans about 290,000 clones, roughly 86% being singletons. Sequenced input: peripheral blood. These TCRs come from a woman aged 30 to 39 with COVID-19, enrolled during active disease. Both conserved end residues are part of each CDR3. The D gene is left open where the match is weak. Not all rows give a size; the values are once, few, many and, for expanded clones, a class.

size: NA; D: NA; V: TRBV5-6; J: TRBJ2-1; CDR3: CASSLFLAGIYNEQFF; DNA: TGTGCCAGCAGCTTGTTTCTTGCGGGGATCTACAATGAGCAGTTCTTC
size: few; D: TRBD1; V: TRBV19; J: TRBJ2-7; CDR3: CASSMGQGSYEQYF; DNA: TGTGCCAGTAGTATGGGACAGGGGTCCTACGAGCAGTACTTC
size: NA; D: TRBD1; V: TRBV30; J: TRBJ1-1; CDR3: CAWLPLQGVGTEAFF; DNA: TGTGCCTGGCTCCCTCTACAGGGGGTTGGTACTGAAGCTTTCTTT
size: NA; D: NA; V: TRBV5-1; J: TRBJ2-1; CDR3: CASSSGTPRDLQFF; DNA: TGCGCCAGCAGCTCTGGGACTCCTAGGGATTTGCAGTTCTTC
size: once; D: NA; V: TRBV6-6; J: TRBJ2-5; CDR3: CASSTARETQYF; DNA: TGTGCCAGCAGCACCGCCCGGGAGACCCAGTACTTC
size: NA; D: TRBD1; V: TRBV7-6; J: TRBJ1-2; CDR3: CASSLAGRQGGHGYTF; DNA: TGTGCCAGCAGCTTAGCGGGGCGACAGGGTGGCCATGGCTACACCTTC
size: NA; D: TRBD2; V: TRBV28; J: TRBJ2-3; CDR3: CATFFRGGPDTQYF; DNA: TGTGCCACGTTTTTCCGGGGGGGGCCAGATACGCAGTATTTT
size: NA; D: NA; V: TRBV7-2; J: TRBJ1-6; CDR3: CASSLLYGNSPLHF; DNA: TGTGCCAGCAGCTTATTGTACGGGAATTCACCCCTCCACTTT
size: NA; D: TRBD1; V: TRBV7-9; J: TRBJ1-1; CDR3: CASSRTGGDDTEAFF; DNA: TGTGCCAGCAGCCGGACAGGCGGGGATGACACTGAAGCTTTCTTT
size: once; D: TRBD1; V: TRBV6-5; J: TRBJ1-1; CDR3: CASSPRTGNTEAFF; DNA: TGTGCCAGCAGTCCACGGACAGGAAACACTGAAGCTTTCTTT
size: few; D: TRBD2; V: TRBV5-1; J: TRBJ2-7; CDR3: CASSFERETSYEQYF; DNA: TGCGCCAGCAGCTTTGAGCGGGAGACCTCCTACGAGCAGTACTTC
size: NA; D: TRBD1; V: TRBV7-8; J: TRBJ1-5; CDR3: CASSWGQLYSNQPQHF; DNA: TGTGCCAGCAGCTGGGGACAGCTATATAGCAATCAGCCCCAGCATTTT
size: NA; D: NA; V: TRBV5-8; J: TRBJ1-4; CDR3: CASSLGRRVNEKLFF; DNA: TGTGCCAGCAGCTTAGGTCGACGGGTCAACGAAAAACTGTTTTTT
size: NA; D: NA; V: TRBV4-2; J: TRBJ1-6; CDR3: CASSQVSSPLHF; DNA: TGTGCCAGCAGCCAAGTATCCTCACCCCTCCACTTT
size: NA; D: NA; V: TRBV9; J: TRBJ1-2; CDR3: CASSVSGVGYTF; DNA: TGTGCCAGCAGCGTCTCAGGGGTTGGCTACACCTTC
size: NA; D: TRBD1; V: TRBV5-4; J: TRBJ1-2; CDR3: CASRTGNYGYTF; DNA: TGTGCCAGCAGGACAGGGAACTATGGCTACACCTTC
size: NA; D: TRBD2; V: TRBV5-4; J: TRBJ2-3; CDR3: CASSFGLAGRGAQYF; DNA: TGTGCCAGCAGCTTTGGACTAGCGGGGCGGGGGGCGCAGTATTTT
size: NA; D: NA; V: TRBV7-6; J: TRBJ2-5; CDR3: CASSFGGGAQETQYF; DNA: TGTGCCAGCAGCTTTGGAGGGGGGGCCCAAGAGACCCAGTACTTC
size: NA; D: TRBD2; V: TRBV4-1; J: TRBJ2-1; CDR3: CASSHTGGSVQFF; DNA: TGCGCCAGCAGCCACACGGGGGGGAGCGTGCAGTTCTTC
size: NA; D: NA; V: TRBV16; J: TRBJ2-1; CDR3: CASSKGQILAHEQFF; DNA: TGTGCCAGCAGCAAGGGACAAATCCTGGCACATGAGCAGTTCTTC
size: NA; D: TRBD1; V: TRBV2; J: TRBJ2-7; CDR3: CASRDRQYEQYF; DNA: TGTGCCAGCCGGGACAGACAGTACGAGCAGTACTTC
size: NA; D: NA; V: TRBV2; J: TRBJ1-4; CDR3: CASSENRANEKLFF; DNA: TGTGCCAGCAGTGAAAACAGGGCAAATGAAAAACTGTTTTTT
size: NA; D: TRBD1; V: TRBV2; J: TRBJ2-7; CDR3: CASSEIGTGPYEQYF; DNA: TGTGCCAGCAGTGAAATTGGGACAGGACCCTACGAGCAGTACTTC
size: NA; D: TRBD1; V: TRBV27; J: TRBJ1-2; CDR3: CASSYWDRGYGYTF; DNA: TGTGCCAGCAGTTACTGGGACAGGGGCTATGGCTACACCTTC
size: NA; D: NA; V: TRBV6-5; J: TRBJ2-1; CDR3: CASSYSIGEEVMAQFF; DNA: TGTGCCAGCAGTTACTCGATCGGGGAGGAGGTGATGGCGCAGTTCTTC
size: NA; D: TRBD1; V: TRBV11-3; J: TRBJ2-1; CDR3: CASSLDGTGGINEQFF; DNA: TGTGCCAGCAGCTTAGATGGGACAGGGGGAATCAATGAGCAGTTCTTC
size: NA; D: NA; V: TRBV19; J: TRBJ1-5; CDR3: CASSLHSGQPQHF; DNA: TGTGCCAGTAGTCTCCACAGTGGGCAGCCCCAGCATTTT
size: NA; D: TRBD1; V: TRBV29-1; J: TRBJ1-2; CDR3: CSVVRDRANYGYTF; DNA: TGCAGCGTTGTTCGGGACAGAGCTAACTATGGCTACACCTTC
size: NA; D: TRBD1; V: TRBV7-7; J: TRBJ2-2; CDR3: CASSFYRGPTGELFF; DNA: TGTGCCAGCAGCTTCTACAGGGGGCCCACCGGGGAGCTGTTTTTT
size: NA; D: TRBD1; V: TRBV7-9; J: TRBJ1-4; CDR3: CASSPPLQGAREKLFF; DNA: TGTGCCAGCAGTCCCCCCTTACAGGGGGCGCGGGAAAAACTGTTTTTT
size: NA; D: NA; V: TRBV11-2; J: TRBJ2-7; CDR3: CASSHPPVEQYF; DNA: TGTGCCAGCAGCCACCCCCCGGTCGAGCAGTACTTC
size: NA; D: TRBD1; V: TRBV5-1; J: TRBJ2-4; CDR3: CASSLYPGQGSPNQNIQYF; DNA: TGCGCCAGCAGCTTGTATCCGGGACAGGGGAGTCCGAACCAAAACATTCAGTACTTC
size: few; D: NA; V: TRBV30; J: TRBJ1-3; CDR3: CAWMTGSGNTIYF; DNA: TGTGCCTGGATGACAGGTTCTGGAAACACCATATATTTT
size: NA; D: NA; V: TRBV13; J: TRBJ1-3; CDR3: CASGDRGGLSGNTIYF; DNA: TGTGCCAGCGGGGACCGCGGGGGCCTCTCTGGAAACACCATATATTTT
size: NA; D: NA; V: TRBV10-3; J: TRBJ1-6; CDR3: CAISGGDVNSPLHF; DNA: TGTGCCATCAGTGGGGGGGACGTTAATTCACCCCTCCACTTT
size: NA; D: TRBD1; V: TRBV18; J: TRBJ2-7; CDR3: CASSPDRTYEQYF; DNA: TGTGCCAGCTCCCCGGACAGGACCTACGAGCAGTACTTC
size: once; D: TRBD1; V: TRBV24-1; J: TRBJ1-2; CDR3: CATSDMGQGGFDGYTF; DNA: TGTGCCACCAGTGACATGGGACAGGGCGGCTTTGATGGCTACACCTTC
size: NA; D: TRBD1; V: TRBV6-5; J: TRBJ1-5; CDR3: CASSPGQGWQPQHF; DNA: TGTGCCAGCAGTCCGGGACAGGGTTGGCAGCCCCAGCATTTT
size: NA; D: NA; V: TRBV11-2; J: TRBJ2-7; CDR3: CASSLYQTYEQYF; DNA: TGTGCCAGCAGCTTATACCAGACCTACGAGCAGTACTTC
size: NA; D: NA; V: TRBV11-2; J: TRBJ1-5; CDR3: CASSFESQPQHF; DNA: TGTGCCAGCAGCTTCGAGAGCCAGCCCCAGCATTTT
size: NA; D: TRBD1; V: TRBV18; J: TRBJ1-5; CDR3: CASSIGTGGFNNQPQHF; DNA: TGTGCCAGCTCAATCGGGACAGGGGGCTTTAACAATCAGCCCCAGCATTTT
size: NA; D: NA; V: TRBV6-6; J: TRBJ1-3; CDR3: CASSNRGSGNTIYF; DNA: TGTGCCAGCAGCAACCGGGGCTCTGGAAACACCATATATTTT